This T cell receptor (beta chain) derives from a study of OX40 agonist ivuxolimab in advanced cancers. Findings and caveats of the study: The CD4+ and CD8+ T cells in the blood had expanded clonally by week 6 at 0.1 to 3.0 mg/kg.

The assay was immunoSEQ multiplex PCR, and TCRdb's table has in-frame clones only and misses some. Of fewer than 80,000 clones in the sample, roughly four fifths were seen once. Germline values: CDR1 LNHDA, CDR2 SQIVND (reference sequence). V lost 7 bases, J lost 6 bases, and 10 bases lay in between. This CDR3 has 11 amino acids. A note on this clone: Antigen unknown.

This sequence originates from an adult with an advanced solid tumor such as melanoma, head and neck, liver or kidney cancer. The chain uses TRBV19 and TRBJ2-7; a weak D match, TRBD2 (6 bases). The source was CD4+ or CD8+ T cells sorted from blood, collected in a trial of the OX40 agonist ivuxolimab. CDR3 sequence (DNA): TGTGCCAGTAAACGGGACTTCGAGCAGTACTTC. Translating gives CASKRDFEQYF.